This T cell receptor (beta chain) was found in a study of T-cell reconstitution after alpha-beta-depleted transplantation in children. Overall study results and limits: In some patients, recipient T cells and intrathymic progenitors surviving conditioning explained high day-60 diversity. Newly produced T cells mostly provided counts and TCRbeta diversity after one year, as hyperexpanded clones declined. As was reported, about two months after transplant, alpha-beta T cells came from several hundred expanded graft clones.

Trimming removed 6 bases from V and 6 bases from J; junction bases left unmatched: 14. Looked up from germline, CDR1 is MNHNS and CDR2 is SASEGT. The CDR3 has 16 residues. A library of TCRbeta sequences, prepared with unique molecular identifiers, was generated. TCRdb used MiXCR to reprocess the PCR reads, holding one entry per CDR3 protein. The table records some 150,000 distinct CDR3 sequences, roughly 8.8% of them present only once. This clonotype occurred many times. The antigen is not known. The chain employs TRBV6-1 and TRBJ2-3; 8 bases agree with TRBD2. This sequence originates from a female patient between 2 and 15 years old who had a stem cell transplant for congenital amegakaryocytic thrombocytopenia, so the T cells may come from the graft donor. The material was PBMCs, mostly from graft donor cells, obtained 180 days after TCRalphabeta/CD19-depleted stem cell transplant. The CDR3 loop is CASRQPTGGPTDTQYF. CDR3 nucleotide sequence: TGTGCCAGCAGACAACCAACGGGAGGGCCTACGGATACGCAGTATTTT.